The TCR beta chain described here comes from a study of cytomegalovirus exposure and HLA in healthy donors. Note on this clone: Its antigen is unidentified.

Study findings and constraints: In a later analysis, TCR beta V- and J-gene trimming was associated with a missense DCLRE1C variant. Later on, an analysis found that several of the most significant clusters appeared to be linked to common viral pathogens, which included parvovirus B19.

The V gene's germline CDR1 is MDHEN and CDR2 SYDVKM. CDR3 length: 13 amino acids. Trimming left V 6 bases short and J 4 bases short, with 10 bases between. The primer mix had 60 Vbeta and 13 Jbeta primers. Sequencing was performed with immunoSEQ multiplex PCR; in TCRdb, only in-frame clones are kept and a portion is missing. Of about 160,000 clones listed, 65% to 80% are singletons. The material sequenced was PBMCs. The chain couples TRBV28 to TRBJ1-5; a weak D match, TRBD1 (5 bases). This sequence originates from a woman in her 40s in good health and CMV-seropositive. CDR3 region: CASRSTENQPQHF. The CDR3 region has the DNA TGTGCCAGCAGATCGACAGAGAATCAGCCCCAGCATTTT.